The rows below give T cell receptor beta chains drawn from one sample of a study of regulatory T cells in long-lasting Graves disease. One entry per CDR3 protein, called by TCRdb with MiXCR from the multiplex PCR reads. The data show roughly 250,000 distinct CDR3 sequences, about 18% seen once. The data also belong to a second study, concerning T cells in Graves' hyperthyroidism and ophthalmopathy.

This material consisted of peripheral blood mononuclear cells (PBMCs), taken at new diagnosis, from a patient treated with antithyroid drugs. The receptor set was obtained from a woman aged 25 to 39 with Graves disease. The CDR3 runs from the conserved cysteine through the conserved F or W. Fields, in order: D gene, V gene, clone size, J gene, CDR3 DNA, CDR3 protein. D genes are given only for firm matches. Clone size is shown for a subset of rows, as once, few, many or a class of expanded clone.

>TRBD2|TRBV20-1|many|TRBJ2-7
TGCAGTGCTATACCCGGGACTAGCGGGGGATACGAGCAGTACTTC
CSAIPGTSGGYEQYF
>.|TRBV5-4|many|TRBJ2-7
TGTGCCAGCAGCTTGGCAGGGCTAGGCTACGAGCAGTACTTC
CASSLAGLGYEQYF
>.|TRBV4-1|.|TRBJ2-4
TGCGCCAGCAGCCAAGAGCCCAGGTCAGACATTCAGTACTTC
CASSQEPRSDIQYF
>.|TRBV6-5|many|TRBJ1-3
TGTGCCAGCAGTTCGAGGACATTTGGTTCTGGAAACACCATATATTTT
CASSSRTFGSGNTIYF
>TRBD1|TRBV4-1|many|TRBJ1-2
TGCGCCAGCAGCGACCCGGGACAGGGGAGCTATGGCTACACCTTC
CASSDPGQGSYGYTF
>TRBD2|TRBV3-1|.|TRBJ2-3
TGTGCCAGCAGCCAACGTGCGGGGGATGGTACAGATACGCAGTATTTT
CASSQRAGDGTDTQYF
>TRBD2|TRBV5-5|few|TRBJ2-7
TGTGCCAGCAGCTGGGCTAGCGGGGGGAGCTCCTACGAGCAGTACTTC
CASSWASGGSSYEQYF
>.|TRBV7-2|many|TRBJ1-5
TGTGCCAGCAGCCTGAGGGGGAGGGCCCAGCATTTT
CASSLRGRAQHF
>TRBD2|TRBV20-1|many|TRBJ2-3
TGCAGTGCTAGATCCGAGCGGGGGGGAGAAGATACGCAGTATTTT
CSARSERGGEDTQYF
>.|TRBV5-8|many|TRBJ1-1
TGTGCCAGCAGCTTGGAGGGCAGGGTCTCTGAAGCTTTCTTT
CASSLEGRVSEAFF
>.|TRBV12-3/TRBV12-4|few|TRBJ1-2
TGTGCCAGCGGATCAGGGTATGGCTACACCTTC
CASGSGYGYTF
>TRBD2|TRBV7-2|many|TRBJ2-5
TGTGCCAGCAGCCAAAGGACTAGCGGGGGGGCCGTAGAGACCCAGTACTTC
CASSQRTSGGAVETQYF
>.|TRBV20-1|many|TRBJ2-1
TGCAGTGCAAACGACGGCGACAATGAGCAGTTCTTC
CSANDGDNEQFF
>.|TRBV3-1|many|TRBJ1-5
TGTGCCAGCAGCCAGGACTCAGGAGCCGGACAAGCCCAGCATTTT
CASSQDSGAGQAQHF
>.|TRBV12-3/TRBV12-4|many|TRBJ1-6
TGTGCCAGCAGTCCCTCATGGGATTCACCCCTCCACTTT
CASSPSWDSPLHF
>.|TRBV5-5|.|TRBJ1-1
TGTGCCAGCAGCTTGGATTGGTACCATCGTGAAGCTTTCTTT
CASSLDWYHREAFF
>.|TRBV7-9|many|TRBJ2-3
TGTGCCAGCAGCCGCCAACAAGATACGCAGTATTTT
CASSRQQDTQYF
>TRBD1|TRBV6-1|few|TRBJ2-2
TGTGCCAGCAGGTTGGACAGGGGGTACACCGGGGAGCTGTTTTTT
CASRLDRGYTGELFF
>.|TRBV5-1|few|TRBJ2-1
TGCGCCACCAAAAGGGGAGAAAACAGGGCTAGGTACAATGAGCGGTTCTTC
CATKRGENRARYNERFF
>TRBD1|TRBV4-1|many|TRBJ1-1
TGCGCCAGCAGCCACACGATCGCCGGGGACAGGGCCAAAAACACTGAAGCTTTCTTT
CASSHTIAGDRAKNTEAFF
>TRBD1|TRBV18|many|TRBJ1-2
TGTGCCAGCTCACCAAGGACAGGGGGGGACTATGGCTACACCTTC
CASSPRTGGDYGYTF
>.|TRBV9|many|TRBJ1-5
TGTGCCAGCAGCGTAGCTCTCTCTCAGCCCCAGCATTTT
CASSVALSQPQHF
>TRBD1|TRBV20-1|.|TRBJ2-5
TGCAGTGCTACTCTGACAGGGGGCGGTGAGACCCAGTACTTC
CSATLTGGGETQYF
>TRBD1|TRBV20-1|many|TRBJ1-2
TGCAGTGCTAGAAAGGACAGGGGCTATGGCTACACCTTC
CSARKDRGYGYTF
>.|TRBV28|.|TRBJ2-5
TGTGCCAGCAGTTCCCCGGGACAAGGAGAAGAGACCCAGTACTTC
CASSSPGQGEETQYF
>.|TRBV7-3|.|TRBJ2-1
TGTGCCAGCAGCTTAAGTCCGAGACCGAGGGGACTTGAGCAGTTCTTC
CASSLSPRPRGLEQFF
>TRBD2|TRBV18|many|TRBJ2-4
TGTGCCAGCTCACCCCCCCAGGGAGGGGACATTCAGTACTTC
CASSPPQGGDIQYF
>.|TRBV5-1|many|TRBJ1-1
TGCGCCAGCAGCTTGGAGGGGAATGAAGCTTTCTTT
CASSLEGNEAFF
>TRBD1|TRBV6-2/TRBV6-3|few|TRBJ1-1
TGTGCCAGCAGTGACAGGGGGCACGACACTGAAGCTTTCTTT
CASSDRGHDTEAFF
>TRBD1|TRBV3-1|many|TRBJ2-2
TGTGCCAGCAGCAAATCGGACAGGGGGGCGCCCGGGGAGCTGTTTTTT
CASSKSDRGAPGELFF
>.|TRBV11-2|.|TRBJ1-2
TGTGCCAGCAGCCGACCTGATAACTACACCTTC
CASSRPDNYTF
>TRBD1|TRBV9|many|TRBJ1-4
TGTGCCAGCAGCGTAGGAAGATCGGGACAGGGTACGGAAAAACTGTTTTTT
CASSVGRSGQGTEKLFF
>.|TRBV29-1|few|TRBJ2-7
TGCAGCGTTGGGAATTCGTACGAGCAGTACTTC
CSVGNSYEQYF
>.|TRBV19|.|TRBJ1-5
TGTGCCAGTCAGACCCGGCAATATAGCAATCAGCCCCAGCATTTT
CASQTRQYSNQPQHF
>.|TRBV2|.|TRBJ1-1
TGTGCCAGCAGTGGACAGCGAAAGAACACTGAAGCTTTCTTT
CASSGQRKNTEAFF
>.|TRBV19|few|TRBJ1-2
TGTGCCAGTAGTACCCTATCAGGGAAAAACACCTTC
CASSTLSGKNTF
>.|TRBV5-4|many|TRBJ2-3
TGTGCCAGCAGCTTGCGAGTGTCTCCGGCCCGGGGCACAGATACGCAGTATTTT
CASSLRVSPARGTDTQYF
>TRBD2|TRBV29-1|many|TRBJ2-5
TGCAGCGTTGATGGGGGGAGGGGCGAAGAGACCCAGTACTTC
CSVDGGRGEETQYF
>.|TRBV15|many|TRBJ1-5
TGTGCCACCAGCGAGGGGTATAGCAATCAGCCCCAGCATTTT
CATSEGYSNQPQHF
>.|TRBV5-1|many|TRBJ2-1
TGCGCCAGCAGCTTACCGAGACAGCAAGGCGATGAGCAGTTCTTC
CASSLPRQQGDEQFF
>.|TRBV7-9|many|TRBJ1-2
TGTGCCAGCAGCTTAGCTATACAGACGTATGGCTACACCTTC
CASSLAIQTYGYTF
>TRBD1|TRBV3-1|many|TRBJ1-2
TGTGCCAGCAGCCAAGAGCCGGGAAGACAGGGGGTTAATGGCTACACCTTC
CASSQEPGRQGVNGYTF
>.|TRBV7-9|.|TRBJ1-1
TGTGCCAGCAGCTTAAGGACGGCTGAAGCTTTCTTT
CASSLRTAEAFF
>.|TRBV2|many|TRBJ1-5
TGTGCCAGCATGGGACGAAGCAATCAGCCCCAGCATTTT
CASMGRSNQPQHF
>TRBD1|TRBV20-1|many|TRBJ2-3
TGCAGTGCTAGAGATAGGGACAGAAGCACAGATACGCAGTATTTT
CSARDRDRSTDTQYF
>.|TRBV5-5|.|TRBJ2-3
TGTGCCAGCAGTTATACGACCGGGAGCGGTGGTACAGATACGCAGTATTTT
CASSYTTGSGGTDTQYF